Listed below are T cell receptor beta chains from one sample, sequenced in a study of blood T cell repertoires in COVID-19. Sequenced by immunoSEQ multiplex PCR; TCRdb stores in-frame clones only, minus some. The sample lists 180,000 or so clones, approximately 81% seen once, with about 15% in the top ten. Sequences were obtained from peripheral blood. These receptors all stem from a woman aged 70-85 years with COVID-19, enrolled during active disease. CDR3s leave out the opening cysteine and the closing phenylalanine or tryptophan. Each record gives: J gene, CDR3 length, V gene, CDR3 protein.

j_call: TRBJ1-1
cdr3_length: 11
v_call: TRBV18
cdr3_aa: ASSPIGGTEAF

j_call: TRBJ2-6
cdr3_length: 14
v_call: TRBV7-2
cdr3_aa: ASCLGVGRGANVLT

j_call: TRBJ2-5
cdr3_length: 14
v_call: TRBV7-8
cdr3_aa: ASSTFSSGGTRTQY

j_call: TRBJ2-2
cdr3_length: 14
v_call: TRBV3-1/TRBV3-2
cdr3_aa: ASSQGSGRPTGELF

j_call: TRBJ1-1
cdr3_length: 13
v_call: TRBV6-5
cdr3_aa: ASSYYDPRDTEAF

j_call: TRBJ2-4
cdr3_length: 14
v_call: TRBV21-1
cdr3_aa: ASRINSGGAKNIQY

j_call: TRBJ2-1
cdr3_length: 14
v_call: TRBV28
cdr3_aa: ASRSPLAGGGGEQF

j_call: TRBJ1-1
cdr3_length: 12
v_call: TRBV28
cdr3_aa: ASRPGLTNTEAF

j_call: TRBJ2-7
cdr3_length: 11
v_call: TRBV7-9
cdr3_aa: ASSGDRGNEQY

j_call: TRBJ1-5
cdr3_length: 11
v_call: TRBV30
cdr3_aa: AWAGTSNQPQH

j_call: TRBJ1-1
cdr3_length: 12
v_call: TRBV6-5
cdr3_aa: ASSSLTGNTEAF

j_call: TRBJ1-4
cdr3_length: 12
v_call: TRBV2
cdr3_aa: ARGNTLANEKLF

j_call: TRBJ2-5
cdr3_length: 15
v_call: TRBV27
cdr3_aa: ASSLYRSSGGWETQY

j_call: TRBJ2-5
cdr3_length: 11
v_call: TRBV28
cdr3_aa: ASSYGQGETQY

j_call: TRBJ1-1
cdr3_length: 13
v_call: TRBV19
cdr3_aa: ASSKSSGQVTEAF

j_call: TRBJ2-1
cdr3_length: 11
v_call: TRBV10-3
cdr3_aa: AITGGEDNEQF

j_call: TRBJ2-2
cdr3_length: 14
v_call: TRBV19
cdr3_aa: ASSIRGAGDTGELF

j_call: TRBJ2-1
cdr3_length: 13
v_call: TRBV19
cdr3_aa: ASAQRGLAGNEQF

j_call: TRBJ2-5
cdr3_length: 11
v_call: TRBV2
cdr3_aa: ASSEKYGETQY

j_call: TRBJ1-6
cdr3_length: 13
v_call: TRBV9
cdr3_aa: ASSVETGRNSPLH

j_call: TRBJ1-1
cdr3_length: 12
v_call: TRBV15
cdr3_aa: ATSRTTSNTEAF

j_call: TRBJ1-5
cdr3_length: 13
v_call: TRBV21-1
cdr3_aa: ASSPRDRDNQPQH

j_call: TRBJ2-1
cdr3_length: 14
v_call: TRBV28
cdr3_aa: ASSYMTSLKNNEQF

j_call: TRBJ2-3
cdr3_length: 16
v_call: TRBV28
cdr3_aa: ASSFPLSGSGNTDTQY

j_call: TRBJ2-2
cdr3_length: 15
v_call: TRBV7-3
cdr3_aa: ASSPHSGTQNTGELF

j_call: TRBJ2-1
cdr3_length: 12
v_call: TRBV9
cdr3_aa: ASSVGAGYNEQF

j_call: TRBJ2-5
cdr3_length: 11
v_call: TRBV12-3/TRBV12-4
cdr3_aa: ASSSTGGETQY

j_call: TRBJ1-3
cdr3_length: 12
v_call: TRBV10-2
cdr3_aa: ASSSGTAGNTIY

j_call: TRBJ1-5
cdr3_length: 12
v_call: TRBV5-1
cdr3_aa: ASSELTGQGPQH

j_call: TRBJ2-2
cdr3_length: 13
v_call: TRBV5-1
cdr3_aa: ASSFQTAPTGELF

j_call: TRBJ1-4
cdr3_length: 14
v_call: TRBV7-3
cdr3_aa: ASNLIFRTVHEKLF

j_call: TRBJ1-1
cdr3_length: 12
v_call: TRBV19
cdr3_aa: ASNTPQGYTEAF

j_call: TRBJ1-3
cdr3_length: 14
v_call: TRBV5-1
cdr3_aa: ASSLGGLSSGNTIY

j_call: TRBJ1-1
cdr3_length: 12
v_call: TRBV5-1
cdr3_aa: ASSPQVGGTEAF

j_call: TRBJ2-1
cdr3_length: 16
v_call: TRBV25-1
cdr3_aa: ASSDHSSRGGSYNEQF

j_call: TRBJ1-2
cdr3_length: 13
v_call: TRBV7-9
cdr3_aa: ASSIFQGWIYGYT